This TCR beta chain was sequenced for a study of T and B cells in COVID-19 patients. Study at large: COVID-19 patients gave peripheral blood either during active infection or after recovery.

Overall study findings and caveats: Patients with COVID-19 reportedly showed strongly skewed T cell receptor beta variable and joining gene usage. There were thousands of TCR clusters exclusive to the recovered cohort, 31 with low generation probability. CD4+, regulatory T cell, CD8+ and sorted SARS-CoV-2-responsive or tetramer+ T cells were not yet sequenced.

BIOMED2 TRB-A/B primer pools were used in multiplex TRB PCR. TCRdb analysed the multiplex PCR reads with MiXCR anew, one entry per CDR3 protein. The data hold 9,900 or so distinct CDR3 sequences, with 28% observed a single time. From blood, 250-500 ng of genomic DNA served as TRB template. This clonotype has only a few counts. Antigen specificity is unknown. The CDR3 runs 13 residues. CDR1 and CDR2 from the germline V gene are MNHNS and SASEGT. Between the trimmed V and J ends, which lost 6 bases and 6 bases, there was a span of 12 bases. Sample: blood. The receptor was derived from a human donor who had recovered from COVID-19. The V call is TRBV6-1, the J call TRBJ2-1, with a weak D call TRBD2 (6 bases). The CDR3 DNA is TGTGCCAGCAGACGGGAGCTTCTCAATGAGCAGTTCTTC. Protein product: CASRRELLNEQFF.